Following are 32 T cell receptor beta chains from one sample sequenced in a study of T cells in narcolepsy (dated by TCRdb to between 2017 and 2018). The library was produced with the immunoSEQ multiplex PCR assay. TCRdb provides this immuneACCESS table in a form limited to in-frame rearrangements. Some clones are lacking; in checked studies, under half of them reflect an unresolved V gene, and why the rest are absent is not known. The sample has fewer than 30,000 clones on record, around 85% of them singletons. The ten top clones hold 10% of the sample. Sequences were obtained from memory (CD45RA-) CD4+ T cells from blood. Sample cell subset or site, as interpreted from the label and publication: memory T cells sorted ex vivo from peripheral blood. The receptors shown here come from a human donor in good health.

CDR3 protein: CASSLRHREGNQPQHF. The DNA for the CDR3 is TGTGCCAGCAGCTTAAGGCACAGGGAAGGCAATCAGCCCCAGCATTTT. The V call is TRBV7-8, the J call TRBJ1-5; weak D call: TRBD1 (6 bases). Trimming pared 2 bases from V and 2 bases from J, leaving 13 bases between. The CDR3 has 16 amino acids. Germline V lookup: CDR1 SGHVS, CDR2 FQNEAQ.

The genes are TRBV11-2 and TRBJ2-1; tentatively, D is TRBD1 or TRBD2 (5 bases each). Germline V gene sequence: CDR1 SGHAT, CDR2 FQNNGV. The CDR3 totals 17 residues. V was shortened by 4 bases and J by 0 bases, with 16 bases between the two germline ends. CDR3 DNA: TGTGCCAGCAGCTCGTACAAGGGACCGAGCTCCTACAATGAGCAGTTCTTC. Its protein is CASSSYKGPSSYNEQFF.

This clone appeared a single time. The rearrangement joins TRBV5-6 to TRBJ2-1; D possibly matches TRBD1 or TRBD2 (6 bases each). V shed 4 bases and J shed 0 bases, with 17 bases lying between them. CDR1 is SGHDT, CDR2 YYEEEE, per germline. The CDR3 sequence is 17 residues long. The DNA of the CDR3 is TGTGCCAGCAGCCTGACTGGAGGGGGGAGCTCCTACAATGAGCAGTTCTTC. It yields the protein CASSLTGGGSSYNEQFF.

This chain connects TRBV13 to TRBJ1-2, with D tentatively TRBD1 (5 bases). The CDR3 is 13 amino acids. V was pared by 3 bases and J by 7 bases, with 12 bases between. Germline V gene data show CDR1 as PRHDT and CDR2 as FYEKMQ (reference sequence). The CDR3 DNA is TGTGCCAGCAGCTTTACAGGAGAGATTGGCTACACCTTC. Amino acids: CASSFTGEIGYTF.

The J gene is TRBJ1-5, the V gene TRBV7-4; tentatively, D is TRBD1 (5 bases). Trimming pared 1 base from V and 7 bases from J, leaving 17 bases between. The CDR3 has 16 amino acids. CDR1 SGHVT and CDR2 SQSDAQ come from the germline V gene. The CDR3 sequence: CASSLVVGATGQPQHF. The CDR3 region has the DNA TGTGCCAGCAGCTTAGTTGTTGGGGCTACCGGGCAGCCCCAGCATTTT.

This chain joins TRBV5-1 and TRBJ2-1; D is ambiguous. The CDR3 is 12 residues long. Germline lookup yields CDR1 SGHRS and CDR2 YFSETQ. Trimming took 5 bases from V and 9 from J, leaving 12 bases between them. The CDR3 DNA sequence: TGCGCCAGCAGACGCCTAGAGAGTGAGCAGTTCTTC. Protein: CASRRLESEQFF.

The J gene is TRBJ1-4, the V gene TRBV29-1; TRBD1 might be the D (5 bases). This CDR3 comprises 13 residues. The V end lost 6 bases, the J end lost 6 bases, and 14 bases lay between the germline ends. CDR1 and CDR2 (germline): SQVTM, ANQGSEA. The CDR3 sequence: CSVVGGVDEKLFF. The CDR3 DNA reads TGCAGCGTCGTGGGGGGGGTGGATGAAAAACTGTTTTTT.

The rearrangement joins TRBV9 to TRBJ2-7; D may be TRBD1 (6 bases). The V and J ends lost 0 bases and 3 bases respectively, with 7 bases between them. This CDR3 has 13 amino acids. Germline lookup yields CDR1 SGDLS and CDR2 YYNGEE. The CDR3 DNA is TGTGCCAGCAGCGTAGGGGGGCGCTACGAGCAGTACTTC. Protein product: CASSVGGRYEQYF.

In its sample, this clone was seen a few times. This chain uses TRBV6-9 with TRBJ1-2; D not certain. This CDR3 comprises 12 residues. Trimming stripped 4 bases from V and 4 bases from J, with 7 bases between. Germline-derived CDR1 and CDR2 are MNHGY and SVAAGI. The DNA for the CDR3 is TGTGCCAGCAGTTCCCGACTCTATGGCTACACCTTC. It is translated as CASSSRLYGYTF.

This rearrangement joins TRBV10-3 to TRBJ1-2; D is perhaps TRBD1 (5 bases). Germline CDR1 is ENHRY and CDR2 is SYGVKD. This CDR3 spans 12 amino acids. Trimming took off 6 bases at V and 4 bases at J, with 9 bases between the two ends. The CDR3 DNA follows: TGTGCCATCAGGGAGGGGTCCTATGGCTACACCTTC. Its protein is CAIREGSYGYTF.

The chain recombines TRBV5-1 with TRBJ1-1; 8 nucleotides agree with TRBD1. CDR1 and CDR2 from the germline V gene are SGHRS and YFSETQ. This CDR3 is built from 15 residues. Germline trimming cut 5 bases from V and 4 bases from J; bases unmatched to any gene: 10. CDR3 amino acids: CASRTGGTGGTEAFF. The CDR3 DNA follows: TGCGCCAGCAGGACAGGAGGGACAGGCGGCACTGAAGCTTTCTTT.

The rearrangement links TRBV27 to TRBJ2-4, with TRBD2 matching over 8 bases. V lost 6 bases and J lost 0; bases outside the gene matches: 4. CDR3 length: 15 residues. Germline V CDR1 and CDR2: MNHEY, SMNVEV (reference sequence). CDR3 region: CASSIAGLAKNIQYF. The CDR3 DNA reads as TGTGCCAGCAGCATAGCGGGGCTAGCCAAAAACATTCAGTACTTC.

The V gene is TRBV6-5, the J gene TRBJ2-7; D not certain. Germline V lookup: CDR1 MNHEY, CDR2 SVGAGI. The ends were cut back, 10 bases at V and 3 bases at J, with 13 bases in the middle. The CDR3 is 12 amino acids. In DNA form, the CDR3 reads TGTGCCACATCGGGTTCTAACTACGAGCAGTACTTC. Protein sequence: CATSGSNYEQYF.

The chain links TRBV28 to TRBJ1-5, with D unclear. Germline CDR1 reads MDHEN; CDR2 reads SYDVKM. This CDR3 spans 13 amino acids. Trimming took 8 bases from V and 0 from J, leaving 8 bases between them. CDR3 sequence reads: CASGLPSNQPQHF. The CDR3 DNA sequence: TGTGCCAGCGGCCTACCTAGCAATCAGCCCCAGCATTTT.

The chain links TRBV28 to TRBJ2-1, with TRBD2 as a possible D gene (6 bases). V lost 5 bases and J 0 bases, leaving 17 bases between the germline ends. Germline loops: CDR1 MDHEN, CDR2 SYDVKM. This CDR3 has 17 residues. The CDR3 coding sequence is TGTGCCAGCAGTATACCCGGAGGGCGAAGCTCCTACAATGAGCAGTTCTTC. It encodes CASSIPGGRSSYNEQFF.

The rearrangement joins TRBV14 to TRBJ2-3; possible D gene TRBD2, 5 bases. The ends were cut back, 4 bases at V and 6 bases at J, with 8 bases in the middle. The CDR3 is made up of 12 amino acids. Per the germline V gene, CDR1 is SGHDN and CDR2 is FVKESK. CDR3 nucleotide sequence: TGTGCCAGCAGCCTATTAGCGGATACGCAGTATTTT. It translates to CASSLLADTQYF.

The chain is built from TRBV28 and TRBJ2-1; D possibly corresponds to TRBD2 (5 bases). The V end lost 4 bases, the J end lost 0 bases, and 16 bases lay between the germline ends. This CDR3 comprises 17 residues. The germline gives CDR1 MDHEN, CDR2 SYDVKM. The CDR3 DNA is TGTGCCAGCAGTTCCCTTTCGAGGAGGAGCTCCTACAATGAGCAGTTCTTC. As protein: CASSSLSRRSSYNEQFF.

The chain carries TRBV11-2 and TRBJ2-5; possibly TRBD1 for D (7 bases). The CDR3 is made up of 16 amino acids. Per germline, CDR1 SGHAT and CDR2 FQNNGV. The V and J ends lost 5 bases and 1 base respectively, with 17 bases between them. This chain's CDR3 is CASSRQGGGGQETQYF. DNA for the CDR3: TGTGCCAGCAGCCGCCAGGGGGGAGGCGGCCAAGAGACCCAGTACTTC.

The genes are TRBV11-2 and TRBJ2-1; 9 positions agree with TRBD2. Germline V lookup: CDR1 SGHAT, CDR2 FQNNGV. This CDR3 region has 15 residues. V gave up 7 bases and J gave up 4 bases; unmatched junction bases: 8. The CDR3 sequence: CASTPGTSFYNEQFF. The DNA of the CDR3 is TGTGCCAGCACTCCCGGGACTAGCTTTTACAATGAGCAGTTCTTC.

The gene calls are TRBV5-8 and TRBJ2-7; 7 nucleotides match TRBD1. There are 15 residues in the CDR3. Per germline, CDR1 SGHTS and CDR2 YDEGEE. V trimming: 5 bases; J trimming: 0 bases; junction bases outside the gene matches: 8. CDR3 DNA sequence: TGTGCCAGCAGTACCCGACAGGGTTTCTCCTACGAGCAGTACTTC. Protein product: CASSTRQGFSYEQYF.

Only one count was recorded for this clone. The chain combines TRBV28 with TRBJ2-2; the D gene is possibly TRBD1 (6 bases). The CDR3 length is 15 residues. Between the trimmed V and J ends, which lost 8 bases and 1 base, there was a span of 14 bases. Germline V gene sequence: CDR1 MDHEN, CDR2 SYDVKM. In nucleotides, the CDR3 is TGTGCCAGCCCTCCCCCAGGGGTGAACACCGGGGAGCTGTTTTTT. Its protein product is CASPPPGVNTGELFF.

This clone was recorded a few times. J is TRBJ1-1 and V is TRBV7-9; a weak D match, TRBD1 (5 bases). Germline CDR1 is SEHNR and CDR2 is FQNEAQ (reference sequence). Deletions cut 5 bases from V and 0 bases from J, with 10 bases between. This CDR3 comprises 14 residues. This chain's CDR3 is CASSPGTMNTEAFF. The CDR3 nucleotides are TGTGCCAGCAGCCCCGGGACCATGAACACTGAAGCTTTCTTT.

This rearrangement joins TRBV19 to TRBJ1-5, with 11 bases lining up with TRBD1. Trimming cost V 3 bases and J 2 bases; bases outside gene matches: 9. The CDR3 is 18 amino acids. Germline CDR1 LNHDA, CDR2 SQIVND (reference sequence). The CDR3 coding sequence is TGTGCCAGTAGTATGGGTCGGGACAGGGGGTCTGGCAATCAGCCCCAGCATTTT. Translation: CASSMGRDRGSGNQPQHF.

The CDR3 nucleotides are TGTGCCAGCAGGTCACAGGGCTCCCGGGAGACCCAGTACTTC. It yields the protein CASRSQGSRETQYF. The V gene is TRBV6-5, the J gene TRBJ2-5; D is possibly TRBD1 (6 bases). The CDR3 spans 14 residues. The V end was cut by 6 bases, the J end by 5 bases, with 16 bases between. Germline loops: CDR1 MNHEY, CDR2 SVGAGI.

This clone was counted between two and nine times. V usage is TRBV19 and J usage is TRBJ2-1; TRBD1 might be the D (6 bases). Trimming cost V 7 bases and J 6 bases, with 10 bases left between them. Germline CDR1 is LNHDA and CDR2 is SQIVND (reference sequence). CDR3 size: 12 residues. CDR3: CASTQGRNEQFF. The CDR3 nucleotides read TGTGCCAGTACACAGGGTCGCAATGAGCAGTTCTTC.

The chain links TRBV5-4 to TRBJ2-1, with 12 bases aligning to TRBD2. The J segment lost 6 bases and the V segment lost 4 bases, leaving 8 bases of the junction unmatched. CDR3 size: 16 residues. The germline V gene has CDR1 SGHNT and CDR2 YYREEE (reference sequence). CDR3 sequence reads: CASSPETSGRGNEQFF. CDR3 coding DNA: TGTGCCAGCAGCCCCGAGACTAGCGGGAGAGGCAATGAGCAGTTCTTC.

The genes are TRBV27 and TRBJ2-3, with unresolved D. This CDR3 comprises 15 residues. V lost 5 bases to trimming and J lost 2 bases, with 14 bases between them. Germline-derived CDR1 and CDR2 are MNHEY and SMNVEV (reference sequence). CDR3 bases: TGTGCCAGCAGTGGCCTAACCTTGATCACAGATACGCAGTATTTT. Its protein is CASSGLTLITDTQYF.

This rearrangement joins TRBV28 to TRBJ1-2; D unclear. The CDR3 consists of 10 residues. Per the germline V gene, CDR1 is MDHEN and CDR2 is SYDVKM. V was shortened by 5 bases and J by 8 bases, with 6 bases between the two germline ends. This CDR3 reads CASSNEGYTF. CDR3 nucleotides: TGTGCCAGCAGTAACGAAGGCTACACCTTC.

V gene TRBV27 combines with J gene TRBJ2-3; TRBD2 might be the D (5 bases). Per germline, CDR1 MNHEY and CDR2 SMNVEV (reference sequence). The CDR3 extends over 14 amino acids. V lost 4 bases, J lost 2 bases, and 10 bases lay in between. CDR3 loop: CASSSLAVTDTQYF. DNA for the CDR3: TGTGCCAGCAGTTCCCTAGCAGTCACAGATACGCAGTATTTT.

The CDR3 nucleotides are TGTGCCAGCAGTCCCGGGACAGGGATCTATGGCTACACCTTC. Translating it yields CASSPGTGIYGYTF. The rearrangement uses TRBV27 and TRBJ1-2; 9 nucleotides match TRBD1. Losses at the gene ends were 5 bases for V and 4 bases for J; bases not matched to a gene: 5. Looked up from germline, CDR1 is MNHEY and CDR2 is SMNVEV (reference sequence). The CDR3 runs 14 residues.

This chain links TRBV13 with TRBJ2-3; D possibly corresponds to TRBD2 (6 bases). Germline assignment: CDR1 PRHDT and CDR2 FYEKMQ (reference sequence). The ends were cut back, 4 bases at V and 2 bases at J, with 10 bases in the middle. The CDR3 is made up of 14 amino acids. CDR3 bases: TGTGCCAGCAGCTCCGGGGGACTCACAGATACGCAGTATTTT. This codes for CASSSGGLTDTQYF.

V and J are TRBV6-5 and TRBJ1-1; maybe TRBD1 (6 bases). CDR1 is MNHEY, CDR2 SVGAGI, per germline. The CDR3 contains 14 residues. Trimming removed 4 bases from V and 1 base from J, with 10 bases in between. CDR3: CASSSLGGNTEAFF. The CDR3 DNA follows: TGTGCCAGCAGTTCGCTAGGGGGGAACACTGAAGCTTTCTTT.